Below are 2 T cell receptor beta chains sequenced from a single sample in a study of blood T cell repertoires in COVID-19. TCRdb keeps only in-frame clones here, not all; method: immunoSEQ multiplex PCR. Among roughly 100,000 clones listed, roughly 82% were seen once. Sequencing was carried out using peripheral blood. These receptors were obtained from a man older than 75 with acute or convalescent COVID-19.

This clone was detected a few times. V is TRBV3-1 (or the pseudogene TRBV3-2) and J is TRBJ2-7; D ambiguous. In germline, CDR1 is LGHDT, CDR2 YNNKEL (reference sequence). V lost 1 base and J lost 4, with 8 bases in between. The CDR3 consists of 13 residues. As DNA, the CDR3 is TGTGCCAGCAGCCAAGGTCTCGGGTACGAGCAGTACTTC. It yields the protein CASSQGLGYEQYF.

The chain carries TRBV9 and TRBJ2-1, with 7 bases that match TRBD1. The CDR3 extends over 15 amino acids. In germline, CDR1 is SGDLS, CDR2 YYNGEE. The V and J ends lost 4 bases and 2 bases, in that order; junction bases with no gene match: 6. The CDR3 region is CASSPRQGAYNEQFF. In nucleotides, the CDR3 is TGTGCCAGCAGCCCGAGACAGGGTGCCTACAATGAGCAGTTCTTC.